This T cell receptor beta chain was sequenced during a study of cytomegalovirus exposure and HLA in healthy donors. Study observations and caveats: Most TCR sequences showed up rarely, but some public TCRs showed up in many donors. 87-base-pair reads could not separate some V segments, including TRBV6-2 and TRBV6-3. Judged likely to be a sequencing artifact was a cluster of highly shared sequence variants.

Concerning this clone itself: What it recognizes is unknown.

Trimming removed 5 bases from V and 6 bases from J; junction bases left unmatched: 6. This CDR3 spans 13 amino acids. Germline assignment: CDR1 SNHLY and CDR2 FYNNEI. The PCR made use of 60 Vbeta and 13 Jbeta primers. Sequencing was performed with immunoSEQ multiplex PCR; in TCRdb, only in-frame clones are kept and a portion is missing. The sample contains over 150,000 clones, about 72% of which appear only once. This TCR was recovered from a man aged 25 to 40 in good health and CMV-seropositive. The sequencing input was PBMCs. This chain links TRBV2 with TRBJ1-1; 7 bases agree with TRBD1. CDR3 DNA sequence: TGTGCCAGCAGTCTGGACAGGAGATCTGAAGCTTTCTTT. Protein product: CASSLDRRSEAFF.